The 6 T cell receptor beta chains reported below all come from one sample, sequenced in a study of cytomegalovirus exposure and HLA in healthy donors. PCR primers comprised 60 Vbeta and 13 Jbeta primers. Using immunoSEQ multiplex PCR, the repertoire was profiled, and TCRdb retains in-frame clones only, with some absent. The sample includes more than 75,000 clones, about four fifths of them seen just once. Sequencing input: PBMCs. The receptors were sampled from a woman between 40 and 55 years old in good health and CMV-seronegative.

V usage is TRBV9 and J usage is TRBJ1-5, with D perhaps TRBD1 (6 bases). V was cut by 3 bases and J by 4 bases, with 14 bases left in between. CDR3 size: 15 residues. Germline loops: CDR1 SGDLS, CDR2 YYNGEE. The CDR3 nucleotides read TGTGCCAGCAGCGAAACAGGGTTTTCTAATCAGCCCCAGCATTTT. This codes for CASSETGFSNQPQHF.

In its sample, this clone was seen once. V is TRBV5-1 and J is TRBJ1-6; tentatively, D is TRBD1 (5 bases). The CDR3 is 15 residues long. Per germline, CDR1 SGHRS and CDR2 YFSETQ. V was cut by 3 bases and J by 5 bases, with 12 bases left in between. Here the CDR3 DNA reads TGCGCCAGCAGCTACTCGGGACTCCATAATTCACCCCTCCACTTT. This translates into CASSYSGLHNSPLHF.

The rearrangement uses TRBV30 and TRBJ1-1, with a weak D call TRBD1 (5 bases). V lost 2 bases and J lost 5, with 15 bases in between. CDR3 length equals 14 residues. CDR1 is GTSNPN, CDR2 SVGIG, per germline (reference sequence). CDR3 sequence reads: CAWSLHGRGTEAFF. The CDR3 DNA is TGTGCCTGGAGTCTTCACGGCCGGGGGACTGAAGCTTTCTTT.

The sample holds a few counts of this clone. This sequence joins TRBV2 and TRBJ1-5, with 7 positions matching TRBD1. Germline CDR1 is SNHLY and CDR2 is FYNNEI. J gave up 2 bases and V 6 bases, and 4 bases lay outside the gene matches. The CDR3 is 14 residues long. The CDR3: CASSDTGGNQPQHF. Written as DNA, the CDR3 is TGTGCCAGCAGCGACACAGGGGGCAATCAGCCCCAGCATTTT. Drawing the rest from reference TRBV2 and TRBJ1-5, the complete variable domain is EPEVTQTPSHQVTQMGQEVILRCVPISNHLYFYWYRQILGQKVEFLVSFYNNEISEKSEIFDDQFSVERPDGSNFTLKIRSTKLEDSAMYFCASSDTGGNQPQHFGDGTRLSIL.

This chain joins TRBV6-5 and TRBJ1-2; 8 nucleotides match TRBD1. The CDR3 runs 15 residues. Per germline, CDR1 MNHEY and CDR2 SVGAGI. Trimming removed 5 bases from V and 2 bases from J; junction bases left unmatched: 7. CDR3 nucleotides: TGTGCCAGCAGTAGAGGAGGGGACAGGAACTATGGCTACACCTTC. It is translated as CASSRGGDRNYGYTF.

The chain carries TRBV5-1 and TRBJ2-7; TRBD1 matches at 7 bases. CDR3 length equals 16 residues. Germline CDR1 SGHRS, CDR2 YFSETQ. J gave up 3 bases and V 4 bases, and 13 bases lay outside the gene matches. CDR3 DNA: TGCGCCAGCAGCCAGAGTGCCGGGACAGTTATCTACGAGCAGTACTTC. Protein: CASSQSAGTVIYEQYF.